This is a list of T cell receptor beta chains from one sample in a study of cytomegalovirus exposure and HLA in healthy donors. Generated by immunoSEQ multiplex PCR, the TCRdb table keeps only in-frame clones and is missing some. The top ten hold less than 2% of the sample, which has 100,000 to 150,000 clones, 70% to 80% seen once. Material: PBMCs. The receptors stem from a woman aged 45-65 years in good health and CMV-seronegative. Each CDR3 is given with its conserved first and last residue. The order of the fields is CDR3 protein, CDR3 DNA, D gene, J gene, clone size, CDR3 length, V gene. D genes are given only for firm matches. Clone size is given for some rows only: seen once, a few or many times, or a class if the clone is expanded.

CDR3 protein: CASSEDRENEQYF
CDR3 DNA: TGTGCCAGCAGTGAAGACAGGGAAAACGAGCAGTACTTC
D gene: -
J gene: TRBJ2-7
clone size: -
CDR3 length: 13
V gene: TRBV2

CDR3 protein: CASSLQASSGNTIYF
CDR3 DNA: TGCGCCAGCAGCTTGCAGGCAAGCTCTGGAAACACCATATATTTT
D gene: -
J gene: TRBJ1-3
clone size: few
CDR3 length: 15
V gene: TRBV5-1

CDR3 protein: CASSLGQSTDTQYF
CDR3 DNA: TGCGCCAGCAGCTTGGGTCAGAGCACAGATACGCAGTATTTT
D gene: -
J gene: TRBJ2-3
clone size: -
CDR3 length: 14
V gene: TRBV5-1

CDR3 protein: CAGGQAKTGYGYTF
CDR3 DNA: TGTGCCGGGGGACAGGCGAAAACAGGCTATGGCTACACCTTC
D gene: TRBD1
J gene: TRBJ1-2
clone size: -
CDR3 length: 14
V gene: TRBV6-1

CDR3 protein: CSVGGQGGPGYGYPF
CDR3 DNA: TGCAGCGTTGGGGGGCAGGGAGGGCCTGGCTATGGCTACCCCTTC
D gene: -
J gene: TRBJ1-2
clone size: few
CDR3 length: 15
V gene: TRBV29-1

CDR3 protein: CASSSRDRGNTIYF
CDR3 DNA: TGTGCCAGCAGCTCCCGGGACAGGGGTAACACCATATATTTT
D gene: TRBD1
J gene: TRBJ1-3
clone size: -
CDR3 length: 14
V gene: TRBV7-2

CDR3 protein: CASSKQPDTQYF
CDR3 DNA: TGTGCCAGCAGTAAGCAACCAGATACGCAGTATTTT
D gene: -
J gene: TRBJ2-3
clone size: -
CDR3 length: 12
V gene: TRBV6-5

CDR3 protein: CASSLLLGQGAFYEQYF
CDR3 DNA: TGTGCCAGCAGTCTTCTCCTGGGACAGGGGGCATTCTACGAGCAGTACTTC
D gene: TRBD1
J gene: TRBJ2-7
clone size: -
CDR3 length: 17
V gene: TRBV27

CDR3 protein: CASSRYREHTEAFF
CDR3 DNA: TGTGCCAGTAGTCGATACAGGGAGCACACTGAAGCTTTCTTT
D gene: -
J gene: TRBJ1-1
clone size: few
CDR3 length: 14
V gene: TRBV19

CDR3 protein: CASSEGAISNTEAFF
CDR3 DNA: TGTGCCAGCAGTGAAGGGGCGATATCGAACACTGAAGCTTTCTTT
D gene: -
J gene: TRBJ1-1
clone size: -
CDR3 length: 15
V gene: TRBV2

CDR3 protein: CSAGTVGGYTF
CDR3 DNA: TGCAGTGCCGGGACAGTGGGAGGCTACACCTTC
D gene: TRBD1
J gene: TRBJ1-2
clone size: -
CDR3 length: 11
V gene: TRBV20-1

CDR3 protein: CASSIQGAETQYF
CDR3 DNA: TGTGCCAGTAGTATACAAGGGGCTGAGACCCAGTACTTC
D gene: -
J gene: TRBJ2-5
clone size: -
CDR3 length: 13
V gene: TRBV19

CDR3 protein: CASNSGQGGTEAFF
CDR3 DNA: TGTGCCAGTAACTCCGGACAGGGCGGAACTGAAGCTTTCTTT
D gene: TRBD1
J gene: TRBJ1-1
clone size: -
CDR3 length: 14
V gene: TRBV19

CDR3 protein: CASSLRGQETQYF
CDR3 DNA: TGCGCCAGCAGCTTAAGGGGCCAAGAGACCCAGTACTTC
D gene: -
J gene: TRBJ2-5
clone size: -
CDR3 length: 13
V gene: TRBV5-1

CDR3 protein: CASRLTNQPQHF
CDR3 DNA: TGTGCCAGCAGGCTTACAAATCAGCCCCAGCATTTT
D gene: -
J gene: TRBJ1-5
clone size: few
CDR3 length: 12
V gene: TRBV28

CDR3 protein: CASRGQHSFQSGPQHF
CDR3 DNA: TGTGCCAGCAGGGGACAGCACAGTTTTCAATCAGGGCCCCAGCATTTT
D gene: TRBD1
J gene: TRBJ1-5
clone size: -
CDR3 length: 16
V gene: TRBV28

CDR3 protein: CASSPSQGSGRLRGETQYF
CDR3 DNA: TGCGCCAGCAGCCCATCTCAAGGTAGCGGGAGGCTCCGGGGGGAGACCCAGTACTTC
D gene: TRBD2
J gene: TRBJ2-5
clone size: -
CDR3 length: 19
V gene: TRBV4-1

CDR3 protein: CASSVPGAPPEKLFF
CDR3 DNA: TGTGCCAGCAGCGTTCCGGGTGCCCCGCCTGAAAAACTGTTTTTT
D gene: -
J gene: TRBJ1-4
clone size: -
CDR3 length: 15
V gene: TRBV7-8

CDR3 protein: CAWTPAGRYEQYF
CDR3 DNA: TGTGCCTGGACTCCGGCAGGCAGATACGAGCAGTACTTC
D gene: -
J gene: TRBJ2-7
clone size: -
CDR3 length: 13
V gene: TRBV30

CDR3 protein: CASSRDSDSGNTIYF
CDR3 DNA: TGTGCCAGCAGTAGGGACAGCGACTCTGGAAACACCATATATTTT
D gene: TRBD1
J gene: TRBJ1-3
clone size: -
CDR3 length: 15
V gene: TRBV28

CDR3 protein: CAWSVRKVIRLGPTNEKLFF
CDR3 DNA: TGTGCCTGGAGTGTACGTAAGGTAATTAGATTGGGCCCAACTAATGAAAAACTGTTTTTT
D gene: -
J gene: TRBJ1-4
clone size: -
CDR3 length: 20
V gene: TRBV30

CDR3 protein: CASNRAMIGAGTDTQYF
CDR3 DNA: TGTGCCAGCAATCGGGCCATGATCGGGGCGGGGACAGATACGCAGTATTTT
D gene: -
J gene: TRBJ2-3
clone size: -
CDR3 length: 17
V gene: TRBV28

CDR3 protein: CASSLSGQGYGYTF
CDR3 DNA: TGTGCCAGCAGCTTAAGCGGGCAGGGCTATGGCTACACCTTC
D gene: -
J gene: TRBJ1-2
clone size: few
CDR3 length: 14
V gene: TRBV7-9

CDR3 protein: CASSVEGGRGETQYF
CDR3 DNA: TGTGCCAGCAGCGTGGAGGGGGGGCGCGGGGAGACCCAGTACTTC
D gene: -
J gene: TRBJ2-5
clone size: -
CDR3 length: 15
V gene: TRBV9

CDR3 protein: CASQELADNSYEQYF
CDR3 DNA: TGTGCCAGCCAAGAACTAGCGGATAACTCCTACGAGCAGTACTTC
D gene: TRBD2
J gene: TRBJ2-7
clone size: -
CDR3 length: 15
V gene: TRBV7-3

CDR3 protein: CASSVGGTSRNEQFF
CDR3 DNA: TGTGCCAGCAGCGTAGGGGGGACTAGCAGGAATGAGCAGTTCTTC
D gene: TRBD2
J gene: TRBJ2-1
clone size: -
CDR3 length: 15
V gene: TRBV9

CDR3 protein: CASGPRATDTQYF
CDR3 DNA: TGTGCCAGCGGGCCCAGGGCGACAGATACGCAGTATTTT
D gene: -
J gene: TRBJ2-3
clone size: -
CDR3 length: 13
V gene: TRBV28

CDR3 protein: CAWARASGTFTDTQYF
CDR3 DNA: TGTGCCTGGGCCCGGGCTAGCGGGACGTTCACAGATACGCAGTATTTT
D gene: TRBD2
J gene: TRBJ2-3
clone size: once
CDR3 length: 16
V gene: TRBV30

CDR3 protein: CASSQELVNEQFF
CDR3 DNA: TGTGCCAGCAGTCAAGAACTGGTGAATGAGCAGTTCTTC
D gene: -
J gene: TRBJ2-1
clone size: -
CDR3 length: 13
V gene: TRBV6-4

CDR3 protein: CASSVGQGPYGYTF
CDR3 DNA: TGTGCCAGCAGCGTAGGACAGGGACCTTATGGCTACACCTTC
D gene: TRBD1
J gene: TRBJ1-2
clone size: -
CDR3 length: 14
V gene: TRBV9

CDR3 protein: CASSSTGSNQPQNF
CDR3 DNA: TGTGCCAGCAGTTCGACAGGGAGCAATCAGCCCCAGAATTTT
D gene: TRBD1
J gene: TRBJ1-5
clone size: -
CDR3 length: 14
V gene: TRBV6-6

CDR3 protein: CASSFVSRGSYEQYF
CDR3 DNA: TGTGCCAGCAGCTTCGTATCTAGGGGCTCCTACGAGCAGTACTTC
D gene: -
J gene: TRBJ2-7
clone size: -
CDR3 length: 15
V gene: TRBV5-6

CDR3 protein: CASSLRGGTLTYEQYF
CDR3 DNA: TGTGCCAGCAGTCTGAGGGGCGGGACCCTGACCTACGAGCAGTACTTC
D gene: -
J gene: TRBJ2-7
clone size: -
CDR3 length: 16
V gene: TRBV28

CDR3 protein: CASSPRGSDGYTF
CDR3 DNA: TGTGCCAGCTCACCACGGGGCTCTGATGGCTACACCTTC
D gene: -
J gene: TRBJ1-2
clone size: -
CDR3 length: 13
V gene: TRBV18

CDR3 protein: CASSPMVLAGAIGELFF
CDR3 DNA: TGTGCCAGCAGCCCGATGGTACTAGCGGGAGCTATCGGGGAGCTGTTTTTT
D gene: TRBD2
J gene: TRBJ2-2
clone size: -
CDR3 length: 17
V gene: TRBV7-3

CDR3 protein: CASSALGGNNQPQHF
CDR3 DNA: TGTGCCAGTAGTGCTCTGGGGGGTAACAATCAGCCCCAGCATTTT
D gene: -
J gene: TRBJ1-5
clone size: -
CDR3 length: 15
V gene: TRBV19